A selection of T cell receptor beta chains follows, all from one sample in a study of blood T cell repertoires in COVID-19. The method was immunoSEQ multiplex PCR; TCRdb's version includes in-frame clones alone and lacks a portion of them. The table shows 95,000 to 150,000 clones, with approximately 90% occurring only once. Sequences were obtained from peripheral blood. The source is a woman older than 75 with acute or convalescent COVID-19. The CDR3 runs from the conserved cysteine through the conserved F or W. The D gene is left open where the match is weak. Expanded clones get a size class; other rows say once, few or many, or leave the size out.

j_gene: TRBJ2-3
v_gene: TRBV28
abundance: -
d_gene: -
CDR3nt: TGTGCCAGCAGTGGCGGGACTAGCACAGATACGCAGTATTTT
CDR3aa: CASSGGTSTDTQYF

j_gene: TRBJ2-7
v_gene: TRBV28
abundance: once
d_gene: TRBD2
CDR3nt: TGTGCCAGCAGTTTAGCGGCTAACAGCGGGGGGCTCTACGAGCAGTACTTC
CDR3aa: CASSLAANSGGLYEQYF

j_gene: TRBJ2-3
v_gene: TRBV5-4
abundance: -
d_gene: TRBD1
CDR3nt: TGTGCCAGCAGCGCCATGGGGGGACAGGGCGTATATACGCAGTATTTT
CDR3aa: CASSAMGGQGVYTQYF

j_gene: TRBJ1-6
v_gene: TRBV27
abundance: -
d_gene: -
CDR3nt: TGTGCCAGCACCCGAACAGGGAGCAATTCACCCCTCCACTTT
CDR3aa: CASTRTGSNSPLHF

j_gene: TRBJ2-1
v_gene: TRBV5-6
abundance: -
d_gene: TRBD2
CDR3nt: TGTGCCAGCAGCCCGCTGGGACTAGCGGGTTACAATGAGCAGTTCTTC
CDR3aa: CASSPLGLAGYNEQFF

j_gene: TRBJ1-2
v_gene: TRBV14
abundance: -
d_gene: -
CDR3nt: TGTGCCAGCAGCCAAGGGAGATCCGTGGGCAGGGCAAACTATGGCTACACCTTC
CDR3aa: CASSQGRSVGRANYGYTF

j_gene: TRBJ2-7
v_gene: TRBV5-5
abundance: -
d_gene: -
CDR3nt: TGTGCCAGCAGCTTGAATCAGGGGTCCCACGAGCAGTACTTC
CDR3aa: CASSLNQGSHEQYF

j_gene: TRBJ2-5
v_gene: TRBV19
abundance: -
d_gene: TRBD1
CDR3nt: TGTGCCAGTAGTACCCGGGACAGGGCTCCAGAGACCCAGTACTTC
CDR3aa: CASSTRDRAPETQYF

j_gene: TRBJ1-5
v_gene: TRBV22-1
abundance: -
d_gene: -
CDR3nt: TGTCCTGGGAGCGCACCCAGGGTATATTTTCAGCCCCAGCATTTT
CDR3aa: CPGSAPRVYFQPQHF

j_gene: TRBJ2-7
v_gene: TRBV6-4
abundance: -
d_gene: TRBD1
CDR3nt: TGTGCCAATCCCTCCCCGGGACAGGGCCGCTCTTTCTCCTACGAGCAGTACTTC
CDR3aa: CANPSPGQGRSFSYEQYF

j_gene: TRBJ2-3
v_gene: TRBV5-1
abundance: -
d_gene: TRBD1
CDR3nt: TGCGCCAGCAGAATGGGACAGAGCACAGATACGCAGTATTTT
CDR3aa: CASRMGQSTDTQYF

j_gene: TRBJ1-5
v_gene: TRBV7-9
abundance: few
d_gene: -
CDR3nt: TGTGCCAGCAGCTTCGGTGGGCAGGACAATCAGCCCCAGCATTTT
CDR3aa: CASSFGGQDNQPQHF